Listed here are 19 T cell receptor beta chains from one sample, sequenced in a study of cytomegalovirus exposure and HLA in healthy donors. The PCR made use of 60 Vbeta and 13 Jbeta primers. This table comes from immunoSEQ multiplex PCR, and its TCRdb copy is limited to in-frame clones, with some not included. The sample lists about 160,000 clones, 60% to 80% occurring once. The specimen sequenced was PBMCs. Source of these receptors: a male donor in good health and CMV-seronegative.

The chain joins TRBV7-3 to TRBJ2-2; 12 bases map to TRBD2. CDR3 size: 15 residues. Trimming removed 2 bases from V and 6 bases from J; junction bases left unmatched: 1. The germline gives CDR1 SGHTA, CDR2 FQGTGA. In DNA, the CDR3 is TGTGCCAGCAGCTTACGACTAGCGGGAGCCGGGGAGCTGTTTTTT. This translates into CASSLRLAGAGELFF.

V usage is TRBV4-1 and J usage is TRBJ1-5; a weak D match, TRBD1 (5 bases). This CDR3 is 16 amino acids long. From germline, CDR1 is MGHRA and CDR2 YSYEKL. The V end lost 3 bases, the J end lost 1 base, and 13 bases lay between the germline ends. The CDR3 nucleotides read TGCGCCAGCAGCCAGCCCCCGGGGGAGAGCAATCAGCCCCAGCATTTT. Protein product: CASSQPPGESNQPQHF.

The chain has TRBV6-1 and TRBJ1-1; TRBD1 agrees at 11 bases. Germline CDR1 reads MNHNS; CDR2 reads SASEGT. The V segment lost 4 bases and the J segment 0 bases; nucleotides outside the gene matches: 7. The CDR3 extends over 17 amino acids. DNA for the CDR3: TGTGCCAGCAGTGGCGCGGACAGGGGGCCCATGAACACTGAAGCTTTCTTT. The encoded protein is CASSGADRGPMNTEAFF.

The chain joins TRBV6-5 to TRBJ2-2; D ambiguous. CDR3 length: 14 amino acids. In germline, CDR1 is MNHEY, CDR2 SVGAGI. V gave up 2 bases and J gave up 4 bases, with 8 bases separating them. The CDR3 here is CASSYGSGTGELFF. The DNA of the CDR3 is TGTGCCAGCAGTTACGGTAGTGGCACCGGGGAGCTGTTTTTT.

The chain employs TRBV28 and TRBJ1-2, with D tentatively TRBD1 (6 bases). Germline lookup yields CDR1 MDHEN and CDR2 SYDVKM. There are 14 residues in the CDR3. Trimming stripped 10 bases from V and 4 bases from J, with 19 bases between. The CDR3 reads CATLQGRSTYGYTF. The CDR3 DNA reads as TGTGCCACCCTACAGGGTCGGTCTACCTATGGCTACACCTTC.

The chain uses TRBV6-6 and TRBJ2-5; TRBD1 matches 9 bases. The V segment lost 7 bases and the J segment 4 bases; nucleotides outside the gene matches: 4. The germline gives CDR1 MNHNY, CDR2 SVGAGI (reference sequence). The CDR3 has 13 residues. The CDR3 DNA sequence: TGTGCCAGCATAAACAGGGGGCTAGAGACCCAGTACTTC. Translation gives CASINRGLETQYF.

Concerning this clone: Other nucleotide sequences in the sample specify the same CDR3. This rearrangement joins TRBV5-1 to TRBJ2-7; 13 nucleotides agree with TRBD2. Looked up from germline, CDR1 is SGHRS and CDR2 is YFSETQ. The trim removed 4 bases at V and 2 bases at J, leaving 3 bases unmatched. The CDR3 runs 15 residues. CDR3 sequence: CASSKGLAGTYEQYF. The DNA for the CDR3 is TGCGCCAGCAGCAAGGGACTAGCGGGAACCTACGAGCAGTACTTC.

The chain is built from TRBV29-1 and TRBJ2-5, with D maybe TRBD2 (6 bases). The CDR3 loop spans 12 amino acids. Per the germline V gene, CDR1 is SQVTM and CDR2 is ANQGSEA. Trimming removed 4 bases at V and 6 bases at J, with 12 bases between. The CDR3 DNA reads TGCAGCGTTGGTACTAGCTGGCAGACCCAGTACTTC. The encoded protein is CSVGTSWQTQYF.

Notes on this clone: The junction does not match germline at one end; this may be a read error. V gene TRBV9 combines with J gene TRBJ1-1, with D possibly matching TRBD1 (6 bases). The germline V gene has CDR1 SGDLS and CDR2 YYNGEE. This CDR3 is 12 amino acids long. CDR3 in amino acids: CASSDREFGFLW. As DNA, the CDR3 is TGTGCCAGCAGCGACAGGGAGTTCGGCTTTCTTTGG.

The V call is TRBV7-9, the J call TRBJ1-5; D unresolved. Between the trimmed V and J ends, which lost 5 bases and 1 base, there was a span of 6 bases. Germline assignment: CDR1 SEHNR and CDR2 FQNEAQ (reference sequence). The CDR3 is made up of 13 amino acids. The DNA for the CDR3 is TGTGCCAGCAGCCCCTTCAGCAATCAGCCCCAGCATTTT. Protein product: CASSPFSNQPQHF.

This rearrangement joins TRBV7-2 to TRBJ2-2, with D perhaps matching TRBD2 (6 bases). V dropped 5 bases and J dropped 8 bases, with 18 bases sitting between them. CDR1 SGHTA and CDR2 FQGNSA come from the germline V gene. The CDR3 loop spans 15 amino acids. CDR3 in DNA: TGTGCCAGCAGCCGGGAGAAGTCATTAACAGGGGAGCTGTTTTTT. It codes for CASSREKSLTGELFF.

The rearrangement links TRBV7-2 to TRBJ1-5; D gene ambiguous. The germline gives CDR1 SGHTA, CDR2 FQGNSA. This CDR3 has 14 residues. With 4 bases removed from V and 0 bases from J, the gap between germline ends came to 7 bases. CDR3 in DNA: TGTGCCAGCAGCTCCTTTAATAGCAATCAGCCCCAGCATTTT. Protein product: CASSSFNSNQPQHF.

The table lists this clone with a few counts. The J gene is TRBJ2-1, the V gene TRBV2, with 11 bases aligning to TRBD1. CDR3 length: 15 residues. Germline V gene lookup returns CDR1 SNHLY and CDR2 FYNNEI. The J segment lost 6 bases and the V segment lost 0 bases, leaving 1 base of the junction unmatched. This CDR3 reads CASSEAGTGGNEQFF. In DNA form, the CDR3 reads TGTGCCAGCAGTGAAGCGGGGACAGGGGGCAATGAGCAGTTCTTC.

The gene calls are TRBV18 and TRBJ1-1; 10 nucleotides agree with TRBD1. There are 14 residues in the CDR3. Germline V lookup: CDR1 KGHSH, CDR2 LQKENI. J lost 6 bases, V lost 4 bases, and 5 bases had no gene match. The CDR3 sequence is CASSRGQGKPEAFF. Here the CDR3 DNA reads TGTGCCAGCTCACGGGGACAGGGGAAGCCTGAAGCTTTCTTT.

A remark on this clone: Other nucleotide sequences from this sample produce the same CDR3. The chain uses TRBV6-5 and TRBJ1-5; D not resolved. V was clipped by 0 bases and J by 4 bases, with 4 bases between them. The germline CDR1 and CDR2 sequences are MNHEY and SVGAGI. The CDR3 is 13 residues long. CDR3 nucleotides: TGTGCCAGCAGTTACTCCGCGAATCAGCCCCAGCATTTT. Its protein is CASSYSANQPQHF.

The genes are TRBV10-3 and TRBJ1-5, with TRBD1 as a possible D gene (6 bases). Germline CDR1 and CDR2: ENHRY and SYGVKD. V lost 6 bases to trimming and J lost 5 bases, with 8 bases between them. This CDR3 contains 12 residues. The CDR3 DNA follows: TGTGCCATCAGACAGGGTGATCAGCCCCAGCATTTT. Protein sequence: CAIRQGDQPQHF.

The rearrangement joins TRBV5-6 to TRBJ2-7, with a possible D match to TRBD1 (5 bases). V was pared by 6 bases and J by 5 bases, with 21 bases between. This CDR3 has 15 amino acids. Germline loops: CDR1 SGHDT, CDR2 YYEEEE. The CDR3 region has the DNA TGTGCCAGCATCCGTAATGGGGCGGAGAAAGACGAGCAGTACTTC. Translation: CASIRNGAEKDEQYF.

This chain joins TRBV27 and TRBJ2-6; D is perhaps TRBD1 (5 bases). The CDR3 has 16 residues. Germline lookup yields CDR1 MNHEY and CDR2 SMNVEV (reference sequence). The V end was cut by 3 bases, the J end by 2 bases, with 11 bases between. CDR3 sequence: CASSFGAPTGANVLTF. CDR3 sequence (DNA): TGTGCCAGCAGTTTTGGGGCACCAACTGGGGCCAACGTCCTGACTTTC.

The chain joins TRBV7-2 to TRBJ2-7; 12 bases fit TRBD1. This CDR3 spans 19 amino acids. V was pared by 6 bases and J by 4 bases, with 19 bases of the junction left unmatched. Germline-derived CDR1 and CDR2 are SGHTA and FQGNSA. The CDR3 sequence is CASSLRDRGRCDGLYEQYF. The CDR3 DNA follows: TGTGCCAGCAGTCTACGGGACAGGGGGCGATGTGATGGTCTTTACGAGCAGTACTTC.